This TCR beta chain was documented in a study of identifying expanded T cells in peripheral blood. The study's findings and limits: Across healthy donors, higher total template counts meant significantly greater roughly two-week count variance. Roughly 1.2 clones differed between technical replicates, versus about 16 and 19 over time.

The CDR3 runs to 13 residues. Germline CDR1 is LNHDA and CDR2 is SQIVND (reference sequence). The V and J ends lost 3 bases and 3 bases respectively, with 8 bases between them. As for this clone: What it binds is not known.

Healthy donors had no documented immune events, such as infections, while sampled. Clones were sequenced by immunoSEQ multiplex PCR, and TCRdb holds only the in-frame ones, with some missing. The data hold fewer than 85,000 clones, with 80% to 90% observed a single time. The chain couples TRBV19 to TRBJ2-5; D may be TRBD1 or TRBD2 (5 bases each). The TCR sequence derives from a person aged 18 to 75 in good health. Input material: blood. The DNA of the CDR3 is TGTGCCAGTAGTATTATGGGGGAAGAGACCCAGTACTTC. Protein sequence: CASSIMGEETQYF.